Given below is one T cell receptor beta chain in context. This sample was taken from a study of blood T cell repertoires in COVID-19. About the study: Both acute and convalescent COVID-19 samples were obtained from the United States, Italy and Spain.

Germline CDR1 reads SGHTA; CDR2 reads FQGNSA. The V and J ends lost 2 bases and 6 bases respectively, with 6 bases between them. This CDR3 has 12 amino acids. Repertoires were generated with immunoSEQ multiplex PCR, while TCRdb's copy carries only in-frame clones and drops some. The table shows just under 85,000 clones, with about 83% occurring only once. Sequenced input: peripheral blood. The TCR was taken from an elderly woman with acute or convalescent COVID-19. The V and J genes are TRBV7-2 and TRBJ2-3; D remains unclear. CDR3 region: CASSLYGDTQYF. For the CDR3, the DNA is TGTGCCAGCAGCTTATACGGGGATACGCAGTATTTT.